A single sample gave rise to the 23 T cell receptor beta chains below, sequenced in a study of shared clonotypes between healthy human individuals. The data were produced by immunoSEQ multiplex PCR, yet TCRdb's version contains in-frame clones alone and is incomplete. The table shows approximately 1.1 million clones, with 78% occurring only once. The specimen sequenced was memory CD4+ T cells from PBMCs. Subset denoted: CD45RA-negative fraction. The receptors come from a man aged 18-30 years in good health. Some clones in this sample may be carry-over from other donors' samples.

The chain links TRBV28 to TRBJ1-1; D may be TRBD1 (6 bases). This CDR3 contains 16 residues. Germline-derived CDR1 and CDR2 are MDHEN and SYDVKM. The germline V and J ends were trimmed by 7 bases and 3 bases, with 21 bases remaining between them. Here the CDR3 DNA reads TGTGCCAGCATCCTGAGCAGAGGGGAGGGGGACACTGAAGCTTTCTTT. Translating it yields CASILSRGEGDTEAFF.

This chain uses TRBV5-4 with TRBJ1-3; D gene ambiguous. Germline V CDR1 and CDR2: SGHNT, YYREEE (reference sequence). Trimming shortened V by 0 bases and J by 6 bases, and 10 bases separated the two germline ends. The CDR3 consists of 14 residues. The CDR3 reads CASSLERGVNTIYF. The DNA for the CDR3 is TGTGCCAGCAGCTTGGAGCGGGGAGTAAACACCATATATTTT. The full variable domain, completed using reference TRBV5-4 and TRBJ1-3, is ETGVTQSPTHLIKTRGQQVTLRCSSQSGHNTVSWYQQALGQGPQFIFQYYREEENGRGNFPPRFSGLQFPNYSSELNVNALELDDSALYLCASSLERGVNTIYFGEGSWLTVV.

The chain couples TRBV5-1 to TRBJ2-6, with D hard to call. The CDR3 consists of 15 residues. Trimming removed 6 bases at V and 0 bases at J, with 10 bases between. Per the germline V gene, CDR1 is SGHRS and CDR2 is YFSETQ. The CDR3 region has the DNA TGCGCCAGCACCCTACAAGCCTCTGGGGCCAACGTCCTGACTTTC. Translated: CASTLQASGANVLTF.

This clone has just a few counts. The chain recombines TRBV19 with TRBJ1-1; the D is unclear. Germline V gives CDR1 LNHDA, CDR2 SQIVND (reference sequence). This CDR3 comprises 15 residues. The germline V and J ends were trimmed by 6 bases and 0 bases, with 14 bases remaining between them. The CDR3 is CASSAAPFMNTEAFF. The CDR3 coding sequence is TGTGCCAGTAGCGCGGCACCATTTATGAACACTGAAGCTTTCTTT.

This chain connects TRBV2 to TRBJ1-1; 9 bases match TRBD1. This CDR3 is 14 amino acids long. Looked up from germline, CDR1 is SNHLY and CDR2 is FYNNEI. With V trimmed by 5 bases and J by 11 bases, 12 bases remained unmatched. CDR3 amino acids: CASSSQGAQRNAFF. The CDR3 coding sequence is TGTGCCAGCAGTTCACAGGGGGCGCAAAGGAACGCTTTCTTT.

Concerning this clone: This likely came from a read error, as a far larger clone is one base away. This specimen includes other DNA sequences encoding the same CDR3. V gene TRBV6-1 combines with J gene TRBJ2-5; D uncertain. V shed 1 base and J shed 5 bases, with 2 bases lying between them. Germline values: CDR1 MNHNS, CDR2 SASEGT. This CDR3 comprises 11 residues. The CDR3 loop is CASSEGETQYF. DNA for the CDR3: TGTGCCAGCAGTGAAGGGGAGACCCAGTACTTC.

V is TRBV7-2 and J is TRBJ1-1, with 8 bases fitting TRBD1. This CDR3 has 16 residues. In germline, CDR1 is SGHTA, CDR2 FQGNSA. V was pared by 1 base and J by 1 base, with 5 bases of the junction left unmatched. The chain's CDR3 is CASSLVQGARNTEAFF. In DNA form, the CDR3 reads TGTGCCAGCAGCTTAGTGCAGGGGGCTAGGAACACTGAAGCTTTCTTT. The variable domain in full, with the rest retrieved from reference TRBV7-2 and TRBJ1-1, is GAGVSQSPSNKVTEKGKDVELRCDPISGHTALYWYRQSLGQGLEFLIYFQGNSAPDKSGLPSDRFSAERTGGSVSTLTIQRTQQEDSAVYLCASSLVQGARNTEAFFGQGTRLTVV.

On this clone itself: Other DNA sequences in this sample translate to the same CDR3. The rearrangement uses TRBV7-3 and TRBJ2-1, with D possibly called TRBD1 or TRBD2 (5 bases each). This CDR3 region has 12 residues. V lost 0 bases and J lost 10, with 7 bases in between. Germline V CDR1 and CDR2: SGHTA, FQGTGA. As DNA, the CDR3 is TGTGCCAGCAGCTTAACGGGGGAGGAGCAGTTCTTC. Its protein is CASSLTGEEQFF.

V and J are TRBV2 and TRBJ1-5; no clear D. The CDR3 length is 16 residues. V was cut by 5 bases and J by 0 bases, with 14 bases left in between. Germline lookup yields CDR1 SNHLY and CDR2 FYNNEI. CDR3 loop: CASSLTQRYSNQPQHF. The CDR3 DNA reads TGTGCCAGCAGTCTAACACAGCGTTATAGCAATCAGCCCCAGCATTTT.

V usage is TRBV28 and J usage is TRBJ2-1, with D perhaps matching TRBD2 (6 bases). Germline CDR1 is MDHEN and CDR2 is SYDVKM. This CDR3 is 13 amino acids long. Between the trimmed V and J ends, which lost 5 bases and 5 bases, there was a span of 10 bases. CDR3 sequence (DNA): TGTGCCAGCAGTACGGGACTTAACAATGAGCAGTTCTTC. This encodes CASSTGLNNEQFF.

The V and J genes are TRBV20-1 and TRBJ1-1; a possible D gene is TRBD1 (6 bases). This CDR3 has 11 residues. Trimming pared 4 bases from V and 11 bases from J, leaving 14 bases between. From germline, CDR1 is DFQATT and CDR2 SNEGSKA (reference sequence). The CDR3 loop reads CSAIPGAVAFF. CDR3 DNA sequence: TGCAGTGCTATCCCAGGGGCGGTGGCTTTCTTT.

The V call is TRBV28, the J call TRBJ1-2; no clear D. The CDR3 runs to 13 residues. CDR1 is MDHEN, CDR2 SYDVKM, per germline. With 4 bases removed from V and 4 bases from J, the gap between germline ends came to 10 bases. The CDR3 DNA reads TGTGCCAGCAGTTGGGGAGGTGGCTATGGCTACACCTTC. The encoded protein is CASSWGGGYGYTF.

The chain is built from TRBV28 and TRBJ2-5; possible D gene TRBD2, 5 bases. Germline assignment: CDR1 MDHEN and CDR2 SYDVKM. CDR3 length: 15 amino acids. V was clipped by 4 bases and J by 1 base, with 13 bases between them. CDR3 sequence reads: CASSSEARGQETQYF. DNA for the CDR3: TGTGCCAGCAGTTCAGAAGCCCGGGGCCAAGAGACCCAGTACTTC.

This chain's CDR3 is CASSSSERGQYF. CDR3 nucleotide sequence: TGTGCCAGCAGTTCCTCAGAACGGGGGCAGTACTTC. V usage is TRBV6-5 and J usage is TRBJ2-7; perhaps TRBD2 as D (5 bases). Trimming cost V 4 bases and J 9 bases, with 13 bases left between them. The CDR3 is 12 residues long. Germline V gene lookup returns CDR1 MNHEY and CDR2 SVGAGI.

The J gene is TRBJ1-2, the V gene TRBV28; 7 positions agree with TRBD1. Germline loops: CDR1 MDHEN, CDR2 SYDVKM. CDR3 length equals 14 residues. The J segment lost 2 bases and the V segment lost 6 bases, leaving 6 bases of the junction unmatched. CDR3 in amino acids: CASSGGTANYGYTF. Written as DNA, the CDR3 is TGTGCCAGCAGCGGTGGGACAGCGAACTATGGCTACACCTTC.

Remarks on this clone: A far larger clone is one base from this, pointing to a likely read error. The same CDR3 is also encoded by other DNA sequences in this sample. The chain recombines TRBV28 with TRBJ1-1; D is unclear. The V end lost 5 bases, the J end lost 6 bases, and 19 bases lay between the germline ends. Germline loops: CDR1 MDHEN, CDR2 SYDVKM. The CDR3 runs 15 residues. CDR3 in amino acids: CASSGVRRLSSEAFF. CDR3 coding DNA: TGTGCCAGCAGTGGGGTCCGTAGACTTTCATCTGAAGCTTTCTTT.

The CDR3 spells CASSAPGDYSNQPQHF. Written as DNA, the CDR3 is TGTGCCAGCAGTGCCCCCGGGGATTATAGCAATCAGCCCCAGCATTTT. The chain uses TRBV28 and TRBJ1-5, with D unresolved. CDR3 length: 16 amino acids. CDR1 is MDHEN, CDR2 SYDVKM, per germline. V was shortened by 5 bases and J by 0 bases, with 14 bases between the two germline ends. Filled out from reference TRBV28 and TRBJ1-5, the complete variable domain reads DVKVTQSSRYLVKRTGEKVFLECVQDMDHENMFWYRQDPGLGLRLIYFSYDVKMKEKGDIPEGYSVSREKKERFSLILESASTNQTSMYLCASSAPGDYSNQPQHFGDGTRLSIL.

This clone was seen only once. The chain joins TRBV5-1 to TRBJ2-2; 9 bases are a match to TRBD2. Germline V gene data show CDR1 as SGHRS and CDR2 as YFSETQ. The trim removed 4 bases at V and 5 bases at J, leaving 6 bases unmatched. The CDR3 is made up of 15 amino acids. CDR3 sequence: CASSPTSGGTGELFF. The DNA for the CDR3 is TGCGCCAGCAGCCCCACCAGCGGGGGGACCGGGGAGCTGTTTTTT.

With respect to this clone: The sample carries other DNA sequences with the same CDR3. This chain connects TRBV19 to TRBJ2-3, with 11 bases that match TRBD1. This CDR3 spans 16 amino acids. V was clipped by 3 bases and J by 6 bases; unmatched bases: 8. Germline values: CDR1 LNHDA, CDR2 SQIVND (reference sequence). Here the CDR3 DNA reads TGTGCCAGTAGTATCGGGAGGGACAGGGGGACTGATACGCAGTATTTT. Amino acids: CASSIGRDRGTDTQYF.

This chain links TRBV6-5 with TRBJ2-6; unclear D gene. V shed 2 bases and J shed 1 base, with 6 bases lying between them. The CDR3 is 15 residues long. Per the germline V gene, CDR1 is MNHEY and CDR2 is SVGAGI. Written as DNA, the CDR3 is TGTGCCAGCAGTTACGCGAATTCTGGGGCCAACGTCCTGACTTTC. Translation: CASSYANSGANVLTF.

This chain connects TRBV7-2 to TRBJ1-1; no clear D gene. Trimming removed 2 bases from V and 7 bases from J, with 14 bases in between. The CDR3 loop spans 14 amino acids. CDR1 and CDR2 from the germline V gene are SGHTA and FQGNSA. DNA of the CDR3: TGTGCCAGCAGCTTATCGTGGACCGCCCGTGAAGCTTTCTTT. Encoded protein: CASSLSWTAREAFF.

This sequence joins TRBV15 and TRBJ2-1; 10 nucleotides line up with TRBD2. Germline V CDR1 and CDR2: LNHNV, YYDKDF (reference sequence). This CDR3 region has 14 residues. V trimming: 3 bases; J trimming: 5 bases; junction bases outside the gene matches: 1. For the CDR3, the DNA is TGTGCCACCAGCAGGGGACTAGCGAACAATGAGCAGTTCTTC. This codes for CATSRGLANNEQFF.

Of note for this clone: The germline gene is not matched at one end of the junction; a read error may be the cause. This CDR3 is CATNALGTVLSF. The DNA of the CDR3 is TGTGCCACCAACGCCCTGGGGACGGTCCTCTCCTTT. J is TRBJ2-3 and V is TRBV28; D possibly matches TRBD1 or TRBD2 (5 bases each). CDR3 length: 12 residues. CDR1 is MDHEN and CDR2 is SYDVKM in the germline V gene.